This record covers a single T cell receptor beta chain. This table comes from immunoSEQ multiplex PCR, and its TCRdb copy is limited to in-frame clones, with some not included. In the table there are around 220,000 clones, 75% to 85% of which are singletons. V gave up 6 bases and J gave up 0 bases; unmatched junction bases: 8. CDR3 length equals 15 residues. CDR1 is MNHEY, CDR2 SVGAGI, per germline. The sample belongs to a study of blood T cell repertoires in COVID-19. At the level of the study: T cells, B-cell-depleted T cells, or PBMCs supplied cDNA or gDNA.

Patients in Seattle were enrolled during active infection, then followed longitudinally. The gene calls are TRBV6-5 and TRBJ2-7; 7 nucleotides line up with TRBD2. The sequencing input was peripheral blood. The source of this sequence is a woman of 80 years or more with COVID-19, enrolled during active disease. The CDR3 sequence: CASSPRASGSYEQYF. Written as DNA, the CDR3 is TGTGCCAGCAGCCCACGGGCTAGCGGCTCCTACGAGCAGTACTTC.